The 27 T cell receptor beta chains presented below share a single source sample, sequenced in a study of memory CD4+ T cells and cytomegalovirus serostatus. Single viable CD3+CD4+CD8-CD45RO+ cells were sorted as the memory CD4+ T cells. Produced via immunoSEQ multiplex PCR; TCRdb's table is partial and in-frame only. This repertoire shows approximately 53,000 clones, 82% found once; its top ten account for 0.5% to 0.6%. The sequencing sample was made of memory CD4+ T cells from blood. Receptors originate from an adult in good health and CMV-seronegative.

The chain is built from TRBV7-2 and TRBJ2-5; 10 nucleotides line up with TRBD2. In germline, CDR1 is SGHTA, CDR2 FQGNSA. The trim removed 7 bases at V and 4 bases at J, leaving 12 bases unmatched. The CDR3 covers 16 residues. In DNA form, the CDR3 reads TGTGCCAGCACCTCGGGTAGCGGGGGGCGGGGAGAGACCCAGTACTTC. Its translation is CASTSGSGGRGETQYF. Supplemented by reference TRBV7-2 and TRBJ2-5, the full variable domain reads GAGVSQSPSNKVTEKGKDVELRCDPISGHTALYWYRQSLGQGLEFLIYFQGNSAPDKSGLPSDRFSAERTGGSVSTLTIQRTQQEDSAVYLCASTSGSGGRGETQYFGPGTRLLVL.

The genes are TRBV6-1 and TRBJ1-6, with TRBD1 matching over 10 bases. CDR3 size: 17 residues. Per the germline V gene, CDR1 is MNHNS and CDR2 is SASEGT. V lost 4 bases to trimming and J lost 8 bases; unmatched junction nucleotides: 11. The CDR3 coding sequence is TGTGCCAGCAGTGGCGGACAGGGGGAAACTTTTTATTCACCCCTCCACTTT. Its protein is CASSGGQGETFYSPLHF.

The rearrangement links TRBV6-1 to TRBJ1-2; D possibly corresponds to TRBD1 (5 bases). Germline CDR1 and CDR2: MNHNS and SASEGT. This CDR3 is 19 amino acids long. V was shortened by 4 bases and J by 7 bases, with 31 bases between the two germline ends. CDR3 sequence reads: CASSAQRGLGVQLESGYTF. For the CDR3, the DNA is TGTGCCAGCAGTGCTCAGCGGGGGTTGGGCGTTCAGCTCGAGAGTGGCTACACCTTC.

The chain employs TRBV5-4 and TRBJ2-7; TRBD1 agrees at 8 bases. The CDR3 contains 16 residues. Germline values: CDR1 SGHNT, CDR2 YYREEE (reference sequence). With 4 bases clipped from V and 0 bases from J, the junction kept 9 bases outside the gene matches. CDR3 DNA sequence: TGTGCCAGCAGCAACCCTTGGACAGGGAGCTCCTACGAGCAGTACTTC. This gives the protein CASSNPWTGSSYEQYF.

The genes are TRBV30 and TRBJ2-1; D perhaps matches TRBD1 (6 bases). Germline V gene lookup returns CDR1 GTSNPN and CDR2 SVGIG (reference sequence). V was cut by 4 bases and J by 6 bases, with 13 bases left in between. This CDR3 has 13 amino acids. CDR3 sequence reads: CAWNRERANEQFF. In DNA form, the CDR3 reads TGTGCCTGGAACAGGGAAAGGGCCAATGAGCAGTTCTTC.

The chain employs TRBV10-3 and TRBJ1-2; D gene unclear. CDR3 length: 15 residues. Trimming stripped 2 bases from V and 1 base from J, with 11 bases between. Germline V lookup: CDR1 ENHRY, CDR2 SYGVKD. CDR3 protein: CAISEGPARNYGYTF. DNA for the CDR3: TGTGCCATCAGTGAGGGACCGGCCCGTAACTATGGCTACACCTTC.

The chain uses TRBV5-1 and TRBJ1-3; 11 bases are a match to TRBD1. Germline loops: CDR1 SGHRS, CDR2 YFSETQ. The ends lost 2 bases at V and 8 bases at J; junction bases unmatched: 3. This CDR3 contains 14 residues. CDR3 in DNA: TGCGCCAGCAGCTTCGGACAGGGGGCGGACACCATATATTTT. Its protein is CASSFGQGADTIYF.

There are a few counts of this clone. The chain is built from TRBV5-1 and TRBJ1-2, with D tentatively TRBD1 (6 bases). V lost 3 bases, J lost 3 bases, and 15 bases lay in between. This CDR3 has 15 amino acids. Germline V lookup: CDR1 SGHRS, CDR2 YFSETQ. Here the CDR3 reads CASSYPDRIDYGYTF. CDR3 coding DNA: TGCGCCAGCAGCTATCCCGACAGGATAGACTATGGCTACACCTTC.

Sample share makes this clone medium-sized. The V call is TRBV27, the J call TRBJ1-5, with TRBD1 matching 11 bases. Germline CDR1 and CDR2: MNHEY and SMNVEV (reference sequence). The ends lost 1 base at V and 4 bases at J; junction bases unmatched: 9. The CDR3 contains 18 residues. CDR3 loop: CASSLFLRDRGDNQPQHF. CDR3 DNA sequence: TGTGCCAGCAGTTTATTTCTAAGGGACAGGGGGGATAATCAGCCCCAGCATTTT.

This rearrangement joins TRBV5-1 to TRBJ2-2; D possibly corresponds to TRBD2 (6 bases). CDR3 length equals 15 residues. V lost 0 bases and J 4 bases, leaving 10 bases between the germline ends. Per the germline V gene, CDR1 is SGHRS and CDR2 is YFSETQ. CDR3 coding DNA: TGCGCCAGCAGCTTGGCTGGGGGGATCACCGGGGAGCTGTTTTTT. Protein product: CASSLAGGITGELFF.

The CDR3 reads CAAKDWRHGYTF. The CDR3 DNA reads as TGTGCCGCAAAGGACTGGCGTCATGGCTACACCTTC. The V and J genes are TRBV19 and TRBJ1-2, with D unclear. This CDR3 contains 12 residues. Trimming left V 11 bases short and J 6 bases short, with 16 bases between. Germline V gene lookup returns CDR1 LNHDA and CDR2 SQIVND (reference sequence).

The V gene is TRBV6-5, the J gene TRBJ1-5, with D possibly TRBD1 on 5 matching bases. V was trimmed by 3 bases and J by 7 bases, leaving 10 bases between them. In germline, CDR1 is MNHEY, CDR2 SVGAGI. There are 13 residues in the CDR3. CDR3 sequence reads: CASSYQGNQPQHF. CDR3 DNA sequence: TGTGCCAGCAGTTATCAGGGTAACCAGCCCCAGCATTTT.

The DNA for the CDR3 is TGTGCCAGTAGTATCTACAGGGGAATAAGGTCCTACAATGAGCAGTTCTTC. It specifies CASSIYRGIRSYNEQFF. V gene TRBV19 combines with J gene TRBJ2-1; the match to TRBD1 covers 7 bases. V shed 3 bases and J 1 base; nucleotides not matched to a gene: 9. Germline CDR1 is LNHDA and CDR2 is SQIVND (reference sequence). The CDR3 contains 17 residues.

The rearrangement joins TRBV18 to TRBJ1-4; unclear D gene. The V end lost 3 bases, the J end lost 0 bases, and 2 bases lay between the germline ends. Germline CDR1 KGHSH, CDR2 LQKENI. CDR3 length: 13 residues. The CDR3 region is CASSPATNEKLFF. The CDR3 nucleotides read TGTGCCAGCTCACCCGCAACTAATGAAAAACTGTTTTTT.

The gene calls are TRBV7-9 and TRBJ2-3, with 11 positions matching TRBD2. CDR3 length: 14 amino acids. CDR1 and CDR2 from the germline V gene are SEHNR and FQNEAQ (reference sequence). J was trimmed by 4 bases and V by 5 bases; bases with no gene match: 2. In nucleotides, the CDR3 is TGTGCCAGCAGCGGTAGCGGGGGGGCAGATACGCAGTATTTT. Its protein product is CASSGSGGADTQYF. Using reference TRBV7-9 and TRBJ2-3 for the parts outside the CDR3, the full variable domain is DTGVSQNPRHKITKRGQNVTFRCDPISEHNRLYWYRQTLGQGPEFLTYFQNEAQLEKSRLLSDRFSAERPKGSFSTLEIQRTEQGDSAMYLCASSGSGGADTQYFGPGTRLTVL.

This clone has just a few counts. This chain joins TRBV11-2 and TRBJ2-7; D unclear. This CDR3 is built from 16 residues. V dropped 0 bases and J dropped 0 bases, with 12 bases sitting between them. Germline values: CDR1 SGHAT, CDR2 FQNNGV. The CDR3 DNA sequence: TGTGCCAGCAGCTTAGAACAGCGACTGAGCTCCTACGAGCAGTACTTC. Protein product: CASSLEQRLSSYEQYF.

Worth noting for this clone: Other DNA sequences in this sample translate to the same CDR3. The chain is built from TRBV14 and TRBJ2-5, with unresolved D. Germline values: CDR1 SGHDN, CDR2 FVKESK. Trimming took 0 bases from V and 1 from J, leaving 3 bases between them. This CDR3 has 13 residues. DNA for the CDR3: TGTGCCAGCAGCCAAGAGACCCAAGAGACCCAGTACTTC. Its protein product is CASSQETQETQYF.

V gene TRBV6-1 combines with J gene TRBJ2-2; 7 bases fit TRBD1. V gave up 4 bases and J gave up 3 bases; unmatched junction bases: 11. Germline-derived CDR1 and CDR2 are MNHNS and SASEGT. The CDR3 has 17 residues. Here the CDR3 DNA reads TGTGCCAGCAGTGTCCTCCGACCGGGACAGTACACCGGGGAGCTGTTTTTT. Its protein product is CASSVLRPGQYTGELFF.

The V gene is TRBV5-1, the J gene TRBJ2-7; 8 bases match TRBD1. The CDR3 totals 15 residues. CDR1 and CDR2 from the germline V gene are SGHRS and YFSETQ. The ends lost 0 bases at V and 0 bases at J; junction bases unmatched: 2. CDR3 sequence reads: CASSLETGDSYEQYF. In nucleotides, the CDR3 is TGCGCCAGCAGCTTGGAGACAGGGGACTCCTACGAGCAGTACTTC.

V usage is TRBV5-1 and J usage is TRBJ2-3; D call uncertain. Trimming removed 6 bases from V and 0 bases from J, with 14 bases in between. Germline assignment: CDR1 SGHRS and CDR2 YFSETQ. This CDR3 has 15 amino acids. CDR3 coding DNA: TGCGCCAGCACCCTGAGCACACCAAGCACAGATACGCAGTATTTT. This sequence encodes CASTLSTPSTDTQYF.

V and J are TRBV9 and TRBJ1-3; 10 nucleotides match TRBD1. The junction had 6 bases not matched to a gene; V was cut back by 3 bases and J by 3 bases. This CDR3 has 16 residues. From germline, CDR1 is SGDLS and CDR2 YYNGEE. The DNA of the CDR3 is TGTGCCAGCAGCGCCACCGGGACAGGGGTTGGAAACACCATATATTTT. It yields the protein CASSATGTGVGNTIYF.

This clone showed up just once. The chain uses TRBV15 and TRBJ2-2; D gene uncertain. Germline V gives CDR1 LNHNV, CDR2 YYDKDF (reference sequence). This CDR3 region has 14 residues. Trimming stripped 3 bases from V and 5 bases from J, with 10 bases between. The CDR3 loop is CATSSETSTGELFF. The CDR3 nucleotides are TGTGCCACCAGCAGCGAGACTTCTACCGGGGAGCTGTTTTTT. Variable domain in full (rest from reference TRBV15 and TRBJ2-2): DAMVIQNPRYQVTQFGKPVTLSCSQTLNHNVMYWYQQKSSQAPKLLFHYYDKDFNNEADTPDNFQSRRPNTSFCFLDIRSPGLGDTAMYLCATSSETSTGELFFGEGSRLTVL.

This clone was picked up a small number of times. The V call is TRBV18, the J call TRBJ2-7; the D gene is possibly TRBD1 (6 bases). The V gene lost 3 bases and the J gene lost 6 bases, with 18 bases spanning the gap. CDR1 KGHSH and CDR2 LQKENI come from the germline V gene. The CDR3 spans 15 residues. The CDR3 spells CASSPGGGRQGEQYF. The CDR3 DNA follows: TGTGCCAGCTCACCTGGGGGCGGAAGGCAAGGCGAGCAGTACTTC.

The genes are TRBV19 and TRBJ2-7; 9 nucleotides agree with TRBD1. In germline, CDR1 is LNHDA, CDR2 SQIVND (reference sequence). This CDR3 region has 18 residues. The J segment lost 1 base and the V segment lost 3 bases, leaving 13 bases of the junction unmatched. CDR3 sequence (DNA): TGTGCCAGTAGTATGAATTCGGGCGGGACAGGGAATTCCTACGAGCAGTACTTC. It codes for CASSMNSGGTGNSYEQYF.

The chain has TRBV7-7 and TRBJ1-1; D possibly corresponds to TRBD1 (5 bases). Germline CDR1 SSHAT, CDR2 FNYEAQ (reference sequence). The CDR3 sequence is 13 residues long. Trimming removed 6 bases from V and 1 base from J, with 9 bases in between. CDR3 DNA sequence: TGTGCCAGCAGTAGGGACTCGAACACTGAAGCTTTCTTT. The encoded protein is CASSRDSNTEAFF. The variable domain in full, completed from reference TRBV7-7 and TRBJ1-1, reads GAGVSQSPRYKVTKRGQDVTLRCDPISSHATLYWYQQALGQGPEFLTYFNYEAQPDKSGLPSDRFSAERPEGSISTLTIQRTEQRDSAMYRCASSRDSNTEAFFGQGTRLTVV.

V gene TRBV30 combines with J gene TRBJ2-7; the D is unclear. The CDR3 totals 12 residues. Germline V gene lookup returns CDR1 GTSNPN and CDR2 SVGIG (reference sequence). The V gene lost 3 bases and the J gene lost 2 bases, with 8 bases spanning the gap. CDR3 residues: CAWSAGPYEQYF. CDR3 DNA sequence: TGTGCCTGGAGCGCAGGACCCTACGAGCAGTACTTC. The full variable domain, rest sourced from reference TRBV30 and TRBJ2-7, is SQTIHQWPATLVQPVGSPLSLECTVEGTSNPNLYWYRQAAGRGLQLLFYSVGIGQISSEVPQNLSASRPQDRQFILSSKKLLLSDSGFYLCAWSAGPYEQYFGPGTRLTVT.

This clone has more than one count but fewer than ten. Lacking the conserved final phenylalanine or tryptophan, this CDR3 likely reflects a read error. Because the CDR3's place on the DNA is in doubt, the DNA is left out and the CDR3 is given as listed by TCRdb. The chain has TRBV2 and TRBJ2-7; TRBD1, the table's D call, was not compared with the DNA. Germline values: CDR1 SNHLY, CDR2 FYNNEI. The CDR3 adds up to 13 amino acids, both ends counted. CDR3 protein: CASSETGGPLLYL.